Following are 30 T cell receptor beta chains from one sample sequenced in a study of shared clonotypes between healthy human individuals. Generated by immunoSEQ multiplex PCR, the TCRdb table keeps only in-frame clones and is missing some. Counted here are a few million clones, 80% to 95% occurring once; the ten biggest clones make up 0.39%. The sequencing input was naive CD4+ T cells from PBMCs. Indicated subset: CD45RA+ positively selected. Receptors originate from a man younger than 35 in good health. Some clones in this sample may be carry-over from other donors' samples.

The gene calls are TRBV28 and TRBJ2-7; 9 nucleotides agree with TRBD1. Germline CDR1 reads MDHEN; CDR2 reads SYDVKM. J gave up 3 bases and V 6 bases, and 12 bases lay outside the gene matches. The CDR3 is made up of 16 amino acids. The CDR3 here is CASSQPGQGNVYEQYF. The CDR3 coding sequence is TGTGCCAGCAGCCAACCGGGACAGGGCAACGTCTACGAGCAGTACTTC.

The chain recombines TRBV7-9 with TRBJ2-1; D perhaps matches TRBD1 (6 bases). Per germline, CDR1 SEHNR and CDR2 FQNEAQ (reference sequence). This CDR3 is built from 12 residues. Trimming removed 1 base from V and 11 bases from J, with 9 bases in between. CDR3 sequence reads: CASSLEGGQQFF. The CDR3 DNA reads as TGTGCCAGCAGCTTAGAAGGGGGACAGCAGTTCTTC. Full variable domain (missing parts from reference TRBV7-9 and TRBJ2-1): DTGVSQNPRHKITKRGQNVTFRCDPISEHNRLYWYRQTLGQGPEFLTYFQNEAQLEKSRLLSDRFSAERPKGSFSTLEIQRTEQGDSAMYLCASSLEGGQQFFGPGTRLTVL.

CDR3 in amino acids: CASNLAGLGGNQPQHF. CDR3 DNA sequence: TGTGCCAGCAATCTGGCAGGGCTCGGTGGCAATCAGCCCCAGCATTTT. This chain links TRBV25-1 with TRBJ1-5; a weak D match, TRBD1 (5 bases). The CDR3 totals 16 residues. V was pared by 7 bases and J by 2 bases, with 18 bases between. Germline loops: CDR1 MGHDK, CDR2 SYGVNS.

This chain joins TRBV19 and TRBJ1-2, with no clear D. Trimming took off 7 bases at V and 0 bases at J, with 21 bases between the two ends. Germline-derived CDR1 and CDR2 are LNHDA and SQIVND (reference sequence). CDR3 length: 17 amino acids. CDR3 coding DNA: TGTGCCAGTATATCCCCCCGGGCGGGCAGCGCTAACTATGGCTACACCTTC. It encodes CASISPRAGSANYGYTF.

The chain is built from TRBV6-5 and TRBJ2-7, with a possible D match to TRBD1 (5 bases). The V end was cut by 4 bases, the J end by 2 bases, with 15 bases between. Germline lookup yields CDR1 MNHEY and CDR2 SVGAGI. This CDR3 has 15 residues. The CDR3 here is CASSSEQTVPYEQYF. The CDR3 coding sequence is TGTGCCAGCAGTTCCGAGCAGACAGTGCCCTACGAGCAGTACTTC.

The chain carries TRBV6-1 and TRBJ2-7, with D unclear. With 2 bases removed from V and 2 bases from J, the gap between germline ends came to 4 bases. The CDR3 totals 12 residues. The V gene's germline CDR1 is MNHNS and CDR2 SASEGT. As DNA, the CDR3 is TGTGCCAGCAGTGAAATGCCCTACGAGCAGTACTTC. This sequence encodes CASSEMPYEQYF.

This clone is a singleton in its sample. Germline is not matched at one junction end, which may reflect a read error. This chain's CDR3 is CASSPTGANGQFF. Written as DNA, the CDR3 is TGCGCCAGCAGCCCGACAGGGGCCAATGGGCAGTTCTTC. The chain carries TRBV5-1 and TRBJ2-1; 8 bases fit TRBD1. Germline V lookup: CDR1 SGHRS, CDR2 YFSETQ. This CDR3 has 13 residues. The complete variable domain, with remaining parts taken from reference TRBV5-1 and TRBJ2-1, reads KAGVTQTPRYLIKTRGQQVTLSCSPISGHRSVSWYQQTPGQGLQFLFEYFSETQRNKGNFPGRFSGRQFSNSRSEMNVSTLELGDSALYLCASSPTGANGQFFGPGTRLTVL.

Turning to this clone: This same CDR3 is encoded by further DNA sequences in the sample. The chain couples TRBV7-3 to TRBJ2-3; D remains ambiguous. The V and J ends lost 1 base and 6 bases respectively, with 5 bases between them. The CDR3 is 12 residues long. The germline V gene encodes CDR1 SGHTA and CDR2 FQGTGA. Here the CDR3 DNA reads TGTGCCAGCAGCTTAAATCGCGATACGCAGTATTTT. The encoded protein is CASSLNRDTQYF.

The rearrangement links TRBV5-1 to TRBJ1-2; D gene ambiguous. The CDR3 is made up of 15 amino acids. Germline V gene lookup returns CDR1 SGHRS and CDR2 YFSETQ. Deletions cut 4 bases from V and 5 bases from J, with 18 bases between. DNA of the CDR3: TGCGCCAGCAGCCCCGATGATCATTTAGATTATGGCTACACCTTC. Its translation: CASSPDDHLDYGYTF.

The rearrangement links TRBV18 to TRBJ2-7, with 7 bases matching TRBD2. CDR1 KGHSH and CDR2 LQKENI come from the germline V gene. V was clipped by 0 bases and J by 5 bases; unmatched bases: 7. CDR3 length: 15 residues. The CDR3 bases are TGTGCCAGCTCACCACCCGGCGCGGGGGTCCACGAGCAGTACTTC. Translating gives CASSPPGAGVHEQYF.

The CDR3 sequence: CASSVLGTYNEQFF. The CDR3 DNA reads TGTGCCAGCAGCGTACTGGGGACCTACAATGAGCAGTTCTTC. The rearrangement links TRBV9 to TRBJ2-1; D not certain. Germline CDR1 SGDLS, CDR2 YYNGEE. Trimming removed 1 base at V and 2 bases at J, with 7 bases between. The CDR3 consists of 14 residues.

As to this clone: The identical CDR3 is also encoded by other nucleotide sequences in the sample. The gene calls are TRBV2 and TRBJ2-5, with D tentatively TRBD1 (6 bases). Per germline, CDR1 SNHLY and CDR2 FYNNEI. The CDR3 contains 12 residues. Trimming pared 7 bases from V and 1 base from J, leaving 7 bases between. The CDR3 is CASNRAQETQYF. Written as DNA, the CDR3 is TGTGCCAGCAACAGGGCCCAAGAGACCCAGTACTTC. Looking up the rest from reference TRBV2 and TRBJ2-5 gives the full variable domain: EPEVTQTPSHQVTQMGQEVILRCVPISNHLYFYWYRQILGQKVEFLVSFYNNEISEKSEIFDDQFSVERPDGSNFTLKIRSTKLEDSAMYFCASNRAQETQYFGPGTRLLVL.

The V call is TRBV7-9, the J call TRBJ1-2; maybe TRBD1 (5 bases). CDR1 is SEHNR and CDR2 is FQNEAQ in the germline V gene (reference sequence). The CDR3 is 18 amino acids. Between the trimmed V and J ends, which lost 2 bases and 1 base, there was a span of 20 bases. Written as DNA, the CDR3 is TGTGCCAGCAGCTTATTGATAAGCAGGAGGGGAGATAACTATGGCTACACCTTC. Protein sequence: CASSLLISRRGDNYGYTF.

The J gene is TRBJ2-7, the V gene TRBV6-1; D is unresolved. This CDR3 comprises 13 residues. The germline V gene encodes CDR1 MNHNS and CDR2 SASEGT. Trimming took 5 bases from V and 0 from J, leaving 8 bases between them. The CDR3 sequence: CASSSRISYEQYF. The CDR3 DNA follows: TGTGCCAGCAGTTCCCGAATCTCCTACGAGCAGTACTTC.

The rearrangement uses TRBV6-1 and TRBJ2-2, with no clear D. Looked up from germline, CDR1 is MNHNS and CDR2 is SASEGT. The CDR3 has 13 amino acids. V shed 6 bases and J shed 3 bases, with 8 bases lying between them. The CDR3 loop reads CASRPRHTGELFF. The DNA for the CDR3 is TGTGCCAGCAGGCCCCGACACACCGGGGAGCTGTTTTTT.

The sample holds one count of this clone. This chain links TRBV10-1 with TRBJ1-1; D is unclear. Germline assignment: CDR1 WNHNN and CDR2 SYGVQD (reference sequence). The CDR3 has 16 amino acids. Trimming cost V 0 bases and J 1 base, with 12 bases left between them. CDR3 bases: TGCGCCAGCAGTGAGTCGACGGGCCATCCGAACACTGAAGCTTTCTTT. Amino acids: CASSESTGHPNTEAFF.

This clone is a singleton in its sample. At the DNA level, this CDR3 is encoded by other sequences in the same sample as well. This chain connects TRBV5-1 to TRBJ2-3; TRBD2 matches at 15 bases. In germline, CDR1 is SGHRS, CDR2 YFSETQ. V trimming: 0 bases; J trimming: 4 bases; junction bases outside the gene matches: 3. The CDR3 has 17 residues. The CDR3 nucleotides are TGCGCCAGCAGCTTGGGAGGACTAGCGGGAGGGGCAGATACGCAGTATTTT. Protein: CASSLGGLAGGADTQYF.

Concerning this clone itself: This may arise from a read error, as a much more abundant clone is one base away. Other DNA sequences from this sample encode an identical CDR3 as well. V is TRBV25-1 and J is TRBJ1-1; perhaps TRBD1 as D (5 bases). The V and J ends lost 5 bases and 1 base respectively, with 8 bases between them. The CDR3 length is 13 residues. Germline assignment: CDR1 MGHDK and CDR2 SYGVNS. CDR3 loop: CASSSTGNTEAFF. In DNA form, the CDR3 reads TGTGCCAGCAGTTCTACAGGGAACACTGAAGCTTTCTTT.

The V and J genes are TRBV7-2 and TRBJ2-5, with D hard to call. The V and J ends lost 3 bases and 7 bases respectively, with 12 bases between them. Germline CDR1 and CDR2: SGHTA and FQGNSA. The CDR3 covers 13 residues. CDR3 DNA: TGTGCCAGCAGCTTCGAAGGCACCTGGACCCAGTACTTC. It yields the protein CASSFEGTWTQYF.

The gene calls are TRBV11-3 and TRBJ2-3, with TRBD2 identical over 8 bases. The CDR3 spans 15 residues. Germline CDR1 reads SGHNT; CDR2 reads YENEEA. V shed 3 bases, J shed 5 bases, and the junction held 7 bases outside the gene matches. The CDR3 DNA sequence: TGTGCCAGCAGCTTGAATAGCGGGGATGTAGATACGCAGTATTTT. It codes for CASSLNSGDVDTQYF. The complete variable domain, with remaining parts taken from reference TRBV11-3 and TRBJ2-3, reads EAGVVQSPRYKIIEKKQPVAFWCNPISGHNTLYWYLQNLGQGPELLIRYENEEAVDDSQLPKDRFSAERLKGVDSTLKIQPAELGDSAVYLCASSLNSGDVDTQYFGPGTRLTVL.

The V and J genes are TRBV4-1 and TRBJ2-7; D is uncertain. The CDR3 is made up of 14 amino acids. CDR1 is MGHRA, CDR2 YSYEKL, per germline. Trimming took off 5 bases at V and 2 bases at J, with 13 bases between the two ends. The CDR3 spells CASSSLLTPYEQYF. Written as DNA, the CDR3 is TGCGCCAGCAGCTCCCTTCTAACACCCTACGAGCAGTACTTC.

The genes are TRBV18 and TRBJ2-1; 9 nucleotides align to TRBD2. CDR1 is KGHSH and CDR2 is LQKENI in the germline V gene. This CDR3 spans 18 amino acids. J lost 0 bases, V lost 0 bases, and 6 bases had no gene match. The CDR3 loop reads CASSPPNGLARSYNEQFF. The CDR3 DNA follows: TGTGCCAGCTCACCACCGAACGGACTAGCGCGCTCCTACAATGAGCAGTTCTTC.

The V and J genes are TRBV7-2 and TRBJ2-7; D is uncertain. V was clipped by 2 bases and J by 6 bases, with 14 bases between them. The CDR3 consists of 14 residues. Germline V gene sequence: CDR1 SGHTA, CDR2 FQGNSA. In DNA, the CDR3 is TGTGCCAGCAGCTTAATAAATCTAGGCGGCGAGCAGTACTTC. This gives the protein CASSLINLGGEQYF.

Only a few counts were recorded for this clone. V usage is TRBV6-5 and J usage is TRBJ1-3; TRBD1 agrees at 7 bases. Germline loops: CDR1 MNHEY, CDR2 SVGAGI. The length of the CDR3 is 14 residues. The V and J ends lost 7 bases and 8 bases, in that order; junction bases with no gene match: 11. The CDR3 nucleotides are TGTGCCAGCATCCCGCAGGGGGTCGGGGACACCATATATTTT. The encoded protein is CASIPQGVGDTIYF.

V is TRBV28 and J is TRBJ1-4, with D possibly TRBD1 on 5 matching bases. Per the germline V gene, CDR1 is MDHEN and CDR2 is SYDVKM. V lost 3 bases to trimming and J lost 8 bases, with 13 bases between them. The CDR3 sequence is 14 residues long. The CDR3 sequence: CASSFSRGAEKLFF. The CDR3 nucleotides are TGTGCCAGCAGTTTCAGCCGTGGGGCAGAAAAACTGTTTTTT.

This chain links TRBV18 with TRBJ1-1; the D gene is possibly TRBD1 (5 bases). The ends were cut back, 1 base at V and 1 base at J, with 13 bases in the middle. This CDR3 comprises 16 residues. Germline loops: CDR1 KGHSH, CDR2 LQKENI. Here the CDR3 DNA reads TGTGCCAGCTCACCACTTAATCAGGGTACGAACACTGAAGCTTTCTTT. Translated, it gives CASSPLNQGTNTEAFF.

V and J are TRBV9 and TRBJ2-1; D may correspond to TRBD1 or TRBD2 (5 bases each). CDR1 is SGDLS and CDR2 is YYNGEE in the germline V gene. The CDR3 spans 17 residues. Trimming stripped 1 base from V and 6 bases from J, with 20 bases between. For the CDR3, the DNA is TGTGCCAGCAGCGTAAGTGGGACCCCTCGACTCCGCAATGAGCAGTTCTTC. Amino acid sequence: CASSVSGTPRLRNEQFF.

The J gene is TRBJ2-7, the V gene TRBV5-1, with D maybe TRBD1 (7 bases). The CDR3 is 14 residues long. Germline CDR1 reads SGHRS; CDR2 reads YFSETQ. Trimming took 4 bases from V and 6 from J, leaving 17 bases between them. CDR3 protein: CASSRGTAAGEQYF. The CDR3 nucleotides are TGCGCCAGCAGCCGCGGGACAGCCGCCGGCGAGCAGTACTTC.

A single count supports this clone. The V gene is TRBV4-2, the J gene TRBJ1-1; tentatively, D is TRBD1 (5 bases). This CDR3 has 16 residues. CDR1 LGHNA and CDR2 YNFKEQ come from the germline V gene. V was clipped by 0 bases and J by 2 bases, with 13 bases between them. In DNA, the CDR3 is TGTGCCAGCAGCCAAGATCCGACAGCCAGTAACACTGAAGCTTTCTTT. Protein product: CASSQDPTASNTEAFF.

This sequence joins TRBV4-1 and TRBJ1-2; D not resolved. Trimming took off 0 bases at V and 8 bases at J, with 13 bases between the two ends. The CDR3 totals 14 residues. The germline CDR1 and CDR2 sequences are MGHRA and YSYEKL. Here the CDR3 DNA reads TGCGCCAGCAGCCAAGATGGGAGAGCTATAGGCTACACCTTC. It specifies CASSQDGRAIGYTF.